This is a list of T cell receptor beta chains from one sample in a study of CD8+ T cells in alopecia areata. The repertoire was sequenced with immunoSEQ multiplex PCR; TCRdb's copy has only in-frame clones and lacks some. The sample has around 190,000 clones; around 50% are singletons. The sequenced sample was CD8+ T cells sorted from blood. These receptors originate from a human donor in good health. CDR3s include the opening cysteine and the closing phenylalanine or tryptophan. Fields, in order: J gene, V gene, clone size, D gene, CDR3 DNA, CDR3 protein. D genes are given only for firm matches. Clone size is shown for a subset of rows, as once, few, many or a class of expanded clone.

TRBJ1-2,TRBV7-6,once,-,TGTGCCAGCAGCCCCGTTAAAGGGCTGAATGGCTACACCTTC,CASSPVKGLNGYTF
TRBJ1-2,TRBV6-1,once,TRBD1,TGTGCCAGCAGTATCCGACAGGGACTTCGGGGCTACACCTTC,CASSIRQGLRGYTF
TRBJ1-6,TRBV6-6,few,-,TGTGCCAGCAGTTCGGACCCGCACATCAATTCACCCCTCCACTTT,CASSSDPHINSPLHF
TRBJ1-6,TRBV27,-,-,TGTGCCAGCAGTACGCGGGGCCCGGGTTCACCCCTCCACTTT,CASSTRGPGSPLHF
TRBJ2-2,TRBV5-1,few,-,TGCGCCAGCAGGGAGACGGCGACTGGGACCGGGGAGCTGTTTTTT,CASRETATGTGELFF
TRBJ2-5,TRBV11-2,-,TRBD1,TGTGCCAGCAGCACTCCCCTGAGGGGACAGCAAGAGACCCAGTACTTC,CASSTPLRGQQETQYF
TRBJ1-4,TRBV2,-,-,TGTGCCAGCAGTGCATTACAAGCTAATGAAAAACTGTTTTTT,CASSALQANEKLFF
TRBJ1-2,TRBV7-9,-,TRBD1,TGTGCCAGCAGCCCCTATGGGACAGGGACGGGTGGCTACACCTTC,CASSPYGTGTGGYTF
TRBJ1-2,TRBV25-1,-,TRBD1,TGTGCCAGCAGTGTGGGGACAGTCGCCAGAGCTAACTATGGCTACACCTTC,CASSVGTVARANYGYTF
TRBJ1-2,TRBV6-5,-,TRBD1,TGTGCCAGCAGACCAGACAGGGGGCTTCGGTATGGCTACACCTTC,CASRPDRGLRYGYTF
TRBJ2-7,TRBV11-1,-,TRBD1,TGTGCCAGCAGCGTCCCGGGACAGGGGTCCTACGAGCAGTACTTC,CASSVPGQGSYEQYF
TRBJ1-2,TRBV29-1,-,-,TGCAGCGTTGAATTTTCCACTGGCTACACCTTC,CSVEFSTGYTF
TRBJ1-4,TRBV29-1,once,-,TGCAGCGTTGTTGGGGTAACGAGGGAAAAACTGTTTTTT,CSVVGVTREKLFF
TRBJ1-1,TRBV5-4,-,-,TGTGCCAGCAGCTCCGTGTTGAGGACTGAAGCTTTCTTT,CASSSVLRTEAFF
TRBJ2-7,TRBV5-1,-,-,TGCGCCAGCCGCAGCTCTGACTCCTACGAGCAGTACTTC,CASRSSDSYEQYF
TRBJ2-7,TRBV25-1,-,-,TGTGCCAGCAGTGAATGGGCGGCCGAGCAGTACTTC,CASSEWAAEQYF
TRBJ2-1,TRBV13,-,TRBD1,TGTGCCAGCAGCCTCCGGGACAGGGGGGGACGGGAGCAGTTCTTC,CASSLRDRGGREQFF
TRBJ2-7,TRBV6-6,-,-,TGTGCCAGCAGTTACAACAGGGCCAGCGACGAGCAGTACTTC,CASSYNRASDEQYF
TRBJ2-3,TRBV13,once,-,TGTGCCAGCAGCTTCGGGACCAGGGGAACAGATACGCAGTATTTT,CASSFGTRGTDTQYF
TRBJ2-3,TRBV7-9,-,-,TGTGCCGTAACCGGGACTGTGAGCACAGATACGCAGTATTTT,CAVTGTVSTDTQYF
TRBJ1-2,TRBV27,-,-,TGTGCCAGCAGTGCCTTAGATCTAGGGGACTATGGCTACACCTTC,CASSALDLGDYGYTF
TRBJ1-5,TRBV23-1,few,-,TGCGCCAGCACGACAGCGAGCAATCAGCCCCAGCATTTT,CASTTASNQPQHF
TRBJ1-2,TRBV7-9,once,-,TGTGCCAGCAGCTTGGACAGACCAAGCTATGGCTACACCTTC,CASSLDRPSYGYTF
TRBJ2-7,TRBV5-4,-,-,TGTGCCAGCAGCGGCGGGACTCTTTACGAGCAGTACTTC,CASSGGTLYEQYF
TRBJ2-3,TRBV11-2,-,-,TGTGCCAGCAGCTTAGCCGGTAGGGATACGCAGTATTTT,CASSLAGRDTQYF
TRBJ2-7,TRBV6-1,-,-,TGTGCCAGCAGTGTAGGGGCGGACACCTACGAGCAGTACTTC,CASSVGADTYEQYF
TRBJ1-5,TRBV25-1,-,-,TGTGCCAGCAGTGATGGGCGGCAGCCCCAGCATTTT,CASSDGRQPQHF
TRBJ2-1,TRBV7-8,-,-,TGTGCCAGCAGCTCGCTGAATGGCAATGAGCAGTTCTTC,CASSSLNGNEQFF
TRBJ2-3,TRBV30,-,-,TGTGCCTGGAGTGGGGTCGGTGGGCTGTCAGATACGCAGTATTTT,CAWSGVGGLSDTQYF
TRBJ2-1,TRBV30,-,TRBD1,TGTGCCTGGACCGGGACAGCTGACAATGAGCAGTTCTTC,CAWTGTADNEQFF
TRBJ2-7,TRBV6-1,-,-,TGTGCCAACGGAGCGGGCGGAGTCCACGAGCAGTACTTC,CANGAGGVHEQYF
TRBJ2-1,TRBV20-1,-,-,TGCAGTGCTAACGATAACAATGAGCAGTTCTTC,CSANDNNEQFF